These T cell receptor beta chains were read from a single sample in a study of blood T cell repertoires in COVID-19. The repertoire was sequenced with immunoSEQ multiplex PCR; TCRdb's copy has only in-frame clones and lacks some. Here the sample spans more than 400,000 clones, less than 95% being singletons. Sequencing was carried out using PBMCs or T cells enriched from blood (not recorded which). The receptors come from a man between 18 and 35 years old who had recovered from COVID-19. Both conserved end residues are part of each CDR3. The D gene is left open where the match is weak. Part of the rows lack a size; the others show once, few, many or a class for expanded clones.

CSVVGQGAEAFF	TGCAGCGTTGTGGGACAGGGCGCTGAAGCTTTCTTT	TRBD1	TRBV29-1	once	TRBJ1-1
CASSEARWVGQPQHF	TGTGCCAGCAGTGAAGCGCGTTGGGTCGGGCAGCCCCAGCATTTT	-	TRBV2	-	TRBJ1-5
CASRAGVRNQPQHF	TGTGCCAGCAGAGCAGGGGTAAGGAATCAGCCCCAGCATTTT	-	TRBV6-5	-	TRBJ1-5
CASRTMTGSQETQYF	TGTGCCAGCAGGACAATGACAGGGAGCCAAGAGACCCAGTACTTC	TRBD1	TRBV2	-	TRBJ2-5
CASSLWDLYNEQFF	TGTGCCAGCAGCTTATGGGACTTATACAATGAGCAGTTCTTC	-	TRBV11-2	-	TRBJ2-1
CASSSRPGSYEQYF	TGTGCCAGCAGTTCTCGACCGGGGTCCTACGAGCAGTACTTC	-	TRBV6-5	-	TRBJ2-7
CASSVDRGVTEAFF	TGTGCCAGCAGCGTAGATCGGGGGGTAACTGAAGCTTTCTTT	-	TRBV9	-	TRBJ1-1
CAWSVRGSNQPQHF	TGTGCCTGGAGTGTCCGAGGGAGCAATCAGCCCCAGCATTTT	-	TRBV30	-	TRBJ1-5
CASSENGWETQYF	TGTGCCAGCAGTGAGAACGGGTGGGAGACCCAGTACTTC	-	TRBV2	once	TRBJ2-5
CASSQPGQETDTQYF	TGCGCCAGCAGCCAACCCGGACAGGAGACAGATACGCAGTATTTT	TRBD1	TRBV4-1	-	TRBJ2-3
CASSLDLGLAGYEQYF	TGTGCCAGCAGCTTAGATCTGGGACTAGCGGGGTACGAGCAGTACTTC	TRBD2	TRBV11-2	-	TRBJ2-7
CASGPRGPAEKLFF	TGTGCCAGCGGGCCCAGGGGGCCAGCTGAAAAACTGTTTTTT	TRBD1	TRBV7-8	-	TRBJ1-4
CASSSQAGGTNTGELFF	TGTGCCAGCAGCTCCCAGGCGGGGGGAACGAACACCGGGGAGCTGTTTTTT	TRBD2	TRBV11-3	-	TRBJ2-2
CASSPRTGLTEAFF	TGTGCCAGCAGCCCCCGGACAGGGCTCACTGAAGCTTTCTTT	TRBD1	TRBV7-9	-	TRBJ1-1
CASSDWRRMNTEAFF	TGCGCCAGCAGTGATTGGCGGCGGATGAACACTGAAGCTTTCTTT	-	TRBV10-2	-	TRBJ1-1
CSVGQGANEKLFF	TGCAGCGTGGGTCAGGGGGCGAATGAAAAACTGTTTTTT	TRBD1	TRBV29-1	-	TRBJ1-4
CASSPRGSYGYTF	TGTGCCAGCAGCCCCAGGGGTAGCTATGGCTACACCTTC	-	TRBV12-3/TRBV12-4	-	TRBJ1-2
CASSSGQGGWEQYF	TGTGCCAGCAGTTCCGGGCAGGGGGGCTGGGAGCAGTACTTC	-	TRBV28	-	TRBJ2-7
CATSSRRLAGTTDTQYF	TGTGCCACCAGCTCTCGACGACTAGCGGGAACCACAGATACGCAGTATTTT	TRBD2	TRBV15	-	TRBJ2-3
CASSPRVDTGELFF	TGTGCCAGCTCACCCAGGGTTGACACCGGGGAGCTGTTTTTT	-	TRBV18	few	TRBJ2-2
CASSDWSSGLDEQFF	TGTGCCAGCAGTGACTGGTCTAGCGGGTTGGATGAGCAGTTCTTC	TRBD2	TRBV6-4	-	TRBJ2-1
CASSLPGGHNEQFF	TGTGCCAGCAGTTTACCCGGGGGTCACAATGAGCAGTTCTTC	-	TRBV28	-	TRBJ2-1
CASGSGWGEAFF	TGTGCCAGCGGATCCGGGTGGGGCGAAGCTTTCTTT	-	TRBV27	-	TRBJ1-1
CASSVGGEGITGELFF	TGTGCCAGCAGCGTGGGGGGTGAGGGGATCACCGGGGAGCTGTTTTTT	-	TRBV9	-	TRBJ2-2
CASSPTGQGFSGELFF	TGTGCCAGCTCACCAACGGGACAGGGATTTTCCGGGGAGCTGTTTTTT	TRBD1	TRBV18	-	TRBJ2-2
CASSSRGNTEAFF	TGTGCCAGCAGCTCCCGAGGCAACACTGAAGCTTTCTTT	-	TRBV6-5	many	TRBJ1-1
CASSPPRPAGEQYF	TGTGCCAGCAGCCCCCCCCGGCCTGCCGGGGAGCAGTACTTC	-	TRBV3-1/TRBV3-2	-	TRBJ2-7
CASSFGQGANSPLHF	TGTGCCAGCAGTTTCGGGCAGGGGGCGAATTCACCCCTCCACTTT	TRBD1	TRBV27	-	TRBJ1-6
CASRADMNTEAFF	TGTGCCAGCAGGGCGGACATGAACACTGAAGCTTTCTTT	-	TRBV5-4	-	TRBJ1-1
CASSRTDNNEKLFF	TGTGCCAGCAGTAGGACAGATAATAATGAAAAACTGTTTTTT	-	TRBV7-9	-	TRBJ1-4
CASSPLPGLGNEQYF	TGTGCCAGCTCACCCCTCCCCGGACTAGGGAACGAGCAGTACTTC	TRBD2	TRBV18	-	TRBJ2-7
CASSLEVPVGGTSIFRTQYF	TGTGCCAGCAGCTTAGAAGTCCCAGTCGGTGGGACTAGCATTTTCCGGACCCAGTACTTC	TRBD2	TRBV7-8	-	TRBJ2-5
CASSLLTNSPLHF	TGTGCCAGCAGCTTGTTGACAAATTCACCCCTCCACTTT	-	TRBV5-6	-	TRBJ1-6
CASSVYGTGGTDTQYF	TGTGCCAGCAGTGTGTACGGGACAGGGGGCACAGATACGCAGTATTTT	TRBD1	TRBV6-1	-	TRBJ2-3
CASSSWTGDNSPLHF	TGTGCCAGCAGCTCCTGGACAGGGGATAATTCACCCCTCCACTTT	TRBD1	TRBV7-9	-	TRBJ1-6
CASSEDINYGYTF	TGTGCCAGCAGTGAAGACATCAACTATGGCTACACCTTC	-	TRBV2	-	TRBJ1-2
CASSLLSGENQPQHF	TGTGCCAGCAGTTTATTGTCAGGGGAAAATCAGCCCCAGCATTTT	-	TRBV28	-	TRBJ1-5
CASSLSPLGTGRETQYF	TGTGCCAGCAGTTTATCCCCTCTCGGGACAGGGAGGGAGACCCAGTACTTC	TRBD1	TRBV27	-	TRBJ2-5
CASSPAGLTGYTF	TGTGCCAGCAGCCCTGCCGGGTTAACGGGCTACACCTTC	-	TRBV9	-	TRBJ1-2
CASSQLGQGLYGYTF	TGTGCCAGCAGCCAATTGGGACAGGGGCTTTATGGCTACACCTTC	TRBD1	TRBV14	-	TRBJ1-2
CASSLDKEAFF	TGTGCCAGCAGCTTAGACAAGGAAGCTTTCTTT	-	TRBV7-9	once	TRBJ1-1
CASSFGDYYEQYF	TGTGCCAGCAGCTTCGGGGACTACTACGAGCAGTACTTC	TRBD2	TRBV11-3	-	TRBJ2-7
CSVDGKGEYEQYF	TGCAGCGTTGACGGGAAGGGGGAATACGAGCAGTACTTC	-	TRBV29-1	-	TRBJ2-7
CASSRLGTGTDGYTF	TGTGCCAGCAGCCGCCTTGGGACAGGGACCGATGGCTACACCTTC	TRBD1	TRBV9	-	TRBJ1-2
CASSLAGSSYNEQFF	TGTGCCAGCAGCTTGGCCGGGAGCTCCTACAATGAGCAGTTCTTC	-	TRBV5-4	-	TRBJ2-1
CASSFTWTGGNEKLFF	TGTGCCAGTAGTTTTACCTGGACAGGGGGGAATGAAAAACTGTTTTTT	TRBD1	TRBV19	-	TRBJ1-4
CASSLDRVMGNQPQHF	TGTGCCAGCAGCTTAGATCGGGTAATGGGCAATCAGCCCCAGCATTTT	-	TRBV7-8	-	TRBJ1-5
CASSLSRGSTNSPLHF	TGCGCCAGCAGCTTGTCCAGGGGATCTACGAATTCACCCCTCCACTTT	-	TRBV5-1	-	TRBJ1-6
CASSYRGQANEKLFF	TGTGCCAGCAGTTACCGGGGACAGGCTAATGAAAAACTGTTTTTT	TRBD1	TRBV27	-	TRBJ1-4
CASSLPAGNTEAFF	TGTGCCAGCAGCTTACCGGCAGGGAACACTGAAGCTTTCTTT	-	TRBV7-9	-	TRBJ1-1
CASSMLAGGTDTQYF	TGTGCCAGTAGTATGTTAGCGGGGGGCACAGATACGCAGTATTTT	TRBD2	TRBV19	-	TRBJ2-3
CASRTAASGREQFF	TGTGCCAGCAGGACCGCGGCTAGCGGGAGGGAGCAGTTCTTC	TRBD2	TRBV2	-	TRBJ2-1
CASSDDRDRNLNTGELFF	TGTGCCAGCAGCGATGACCGGGACAGAAACTTGAACACCGGGGAGCTGTTTTTT	TRBD1	TRBV5-6	-	TRBJ2-2